The 22 T cell receptor beta chains below all came from one sample that was sequenced in a study of cytomegalovirus exposure and HLA in healthy donors. PCR employed 60 Vbeta and 13 Jbeta primers. Sequenced by immunoSEQ multiplex PCR; TCRdb stores in-frame clones only, minus some. The data contain roughly 120,000 clones, 76% of them seen just once; the ten biggest clones take up 7.7%. Sample: PBMCs. The receptors come from a woman aged 45-60 years in good health and CMV-seropositive.

The chain has TRBV30 and TRBJ2-3, with TRBD1 as a possible D gene (6 bases). Per germline, CDR1 GTSNPN and CDR2 SVGIG (reference sequence). With 3 bases removed from V and 0 bases from J, the gap between germline ends came to 10 bases. The CDR3 runs 14 residues. The CDR3 region is CAWSPGQSTDTQYF. CDR3 bases: TGTGCCTGGAGCCCGGGACAAAGCACAGATACGCAGTATTTT.

The chain is built from TRBV5-1 and TRBJ2-2; 9 nucleotides line up with TRBD2. The V gene end was trimmed by 4 bases and the J gene end by 3 bases; junction bases not matched to a gene: 4. CDR1 and CDR2 (germline): SGHRS, YFSETQ. This CDR3 is 15 amino acids long. The CDR3, as DNA: TGCGCCAGCAGCCGCGGGGGGGCCGACACCGGGGAGCTGTTTTTT. Translation gives CASSRGGADTGELFF.

The chain carries TRBV18 and TRBJ1-6, with 7 bases that match TRBD1. The CDR3 consists of 13 residues. Germline-derived CDR1 and CDR2 are KGHSH and LQKENI. Losses at the gene ends were 5 bases for V and 6 bases for J; bases not matched to a gene: 1. Here the CDR3 reads CASSRQGNSPLHF. Here the CDR3 DNA reads TGTGCCAGCTCAAGACAGGGTAATTCACCCCTCCACTTT. Full variable domain (remainder filled in from reference TRBV18 and TRBJ1-6): NAGVMQNPRHLVRRRGQEARLRCSPMKGHSHVYWYRQLPEEGLKFMVYLQKENIIDESGMPKERFSAEFPKEGPSILRIQQVVRGDSAAYFCASSRQGNSPLHFGNGTRLTVT.

The rearrangement joins TRBV7-9 to TRBJ2-2; perhaps TRBD2 as D (6 bases). From germline, CDR1 is SEHNR and CDR2 FQNEAQ (reference sequence). The CDR3 consists of 13 residues. Between the trimmed V and J ends, which lost 5 bases and 6 bases, there was a span of 10 bases. DNA of the CDR3: TGTGCCAGCAGCCCCCGGAGGGCCGGGGAGCTGTTTTTT. It is translated as CASSPRRAGELFF.

The chain carries TRBV6-6 and TRBJ1-4, with 7 bases aligning to TRBD1. CDR1 and CDR2 (germline): MNHNY, SVGAGI (reference sequence). The length of the CDR3 is 14 residues. V was pared by 7 bases and J by 5 bases, with 7 bases of the junction left unmatched. The CDR3 here is CASTFQDRNEKLFF. The CDR3 region has the DNA TGTGCCAGCACCTTCCAGGACAGGAATGAAAAACTGTTTTTT.

V usage is TRBV5-1 and J usage is TRBJ2-5; possibly TRBD2 for D (6 bases). The ends were cut back, 7 bases at V and 5 bases at J, with 9 bases in the middle. This CDR3 is 11 amino acids long. The germline CDR1 and CDR2 sequences are SGHRS and YFSETQ. CDR3 sequence reads: CASASEETQYF. CDR3 DNA sequence: TGCGCCAGCGCTAGCGAGGAGACCCAGTACTTC.

This chain links TRBV2 with TRBJ2-2, with 8 bases aligning to TRBD1. Per germline, CDR1 SNHLY and CDR2 FYNNEI. The CDR3 length is 14 residues. J lost 4 bases, V lost 10 bases, and 8 bases had no gene match. The CDR3 here is CATRTGFGTGELFF. The CDR3 DNA sequence: TGTGCCACCCGGACAGGGTTTGGCACCGGGGAGCTGTTTTTT.

This clone was seen a few times. V and J are TRBV6-5 and TRBJ2-5; 7 bases map to TRBD1. The J call could be wrong; TRBJ2-7 is a better fit for the DNA end. This CDR3 contains 14 residues. Germline loops: CDR1 MNHEY, CDR2 SVGAGI. The CDR3 spells CASSNPGGSFEQYF. The CDR3, as DNA: TGTGCCAGCAGTAATCCAGGGGGTTCGTTCGAGCAGTACTTC.

The gene calls are TRBV29-1 and TRBJ1-5; maybe TRBD1 (5 bases). Trimming removed 4 bases from V and 1 base from J, with 5 bases in between. In germline, CDR1 is SQVTM, CDR2 ANQGSEA. CDR3 length: 12 residues. DNA for the CDR3: TGCAGCGTTGGACAGAGCAATCAGCCCCAGCATTTT. It is translated as CSVGQSNQPQHF.

The J gene is TRBJ2-4, the V gene TRBV4-3; 9 bases align to TRBD1. After removal of 3 bases from V and 3 bases from J, the junction contained 3 bases not matched to a gene. CDR3 length: 15 amino acids. Germline V gene sequence: CDR1 LGHNA, CDR2 YSLEER. The CDR3 DNA follows: TGCGCCAGCAGCCAGGGGACAGGGAACAAAAACATTCAGTACTTC. Protein sequence: CASSQGTGNKNIQYF.

V gene TRBV4-3 combines with J gene TRBJ2-5, with 8 bases that match TRBD1. This CDR3 spans 16 amino acids. J lost 3 bases, V lost 0 bases, and 6 bases had no gene match. CDR1 LGHNA and CDR2 YSLEER come from the germline V gene. CDR3 DNA: TGCGCCAGCAGCCAAGAAGGAAACAGGGGGAAAGAGACCCAGTACTTC. Protein product: CASSQEGNRGKETQYF.

The table lists this clone with a few counts. The chain has TRBV5-1 and TRBJ1-1; D is uncertain. Germline V lookup: CDR1 SGHRS, CDR2 YFSETQ. The CDR3 totals 13 residues. The ends were cut back, 0 bases at V and 7 bases at J, with 10 bases in the middle. The CDR3: CASSLAGAVEAFF. The CDR3 coding sequence is TGCGCCAGCAGCTTGGCAGGCGCCGTTGAAGCTTTCTTT.

This clone was picked up one time. The rearrangement joins TRBV27 to TRBJ2-1, with 11 bases fitting TRBD1. CDR1 is MNHEY, CDR2 SMNVEV, per germline (reference sequence). CDR3 length equals 13 residues. With 6 bases clipped from V and 8 bases from J, the junction kept 3 bases outside the gene matches. This CDR3 is CASSGQGADEQFF. The CDR3 nucleotides read TGTGCCAGCAGCGGACAGGGGGCCGATGAGCAGTTCTTC.

The genes are TRBV15 and TRBJ2-1, with 13 bases fitting TRBD2. Germline V gives CDR1 LNHNV, CDR2 YYDKDF (reference sequence). CDR3 length: 17 residues. The V gene end was trimmed by 0 bases and the J gene end by 6 bases; junction bases not matched to a gene: 5. The DNA of the CDR3 is TGTGCCACCAGCAGAGATCTATGGACTAGCGGGAGCAATGAGCAGTTCTTC. Translating it yields CATSRDLWTSGSNEQFF. Full variable domain (outside the CDR3, taken from reference TRBV15 and TRBJ2-1): DAMVIQNPRYQVTQFGKPVTLSCSQTLNHNVMYWYQQKSSQAPKLLFHYYDKDFNNEADTPDNFQSRRPNTSFCFLDIRSPGLGDTAMYLCATSRDLWTSGSNEQFFGPGTRLTVL.

This clone was observed a handful of times. V and J are TRBV4-2 and TRBJ1-4, with D hard to call. The CDR3 sequence is 14 residues long. The V gene's germline CDR1 is LGHNA and CDR2 YNFKEQ. Trimming shortened V by 6 bases and J by 7 bases, and 15 bases separated the two germline ends. The CDR3 DNA reads as TGTGCCAGCAGGGCCCTAGAGGCCGTTGAAAAACTGTTTTTT. Translating gives CASRALEAVEKLFF.

The V gene is TRBV4-3, the J gene TRBJ1-1, with 7 bases that match TRBD1. The J segment lost 2 bases and the V segment lost 0 bases, leaving 3 bases of the junction unmatched. The germline gives CDR1 LGHNA, CDR2 YSLEER. The CDR3 is 15 residues long. CDR3: CASSQDDRVNTEAFF. DNA for the CDR3: TGCGCCAGCAGCCAAGATGACAGGGTAAACACTGAAGCTTTCTTT.

This sequence joins TRBV27 and TRBJ2-5; 8 nucleotides match TRBD2. V dropped 2 bases and J dropped 4; count of bases not matched to a gene: 6. CDR3 length: 15 amino acids. In germline, CDR1 is MNHEY, CDR2 SMNVEV (reference sequence). The CDR3 loop is CASSLSRGGRETQYF. The DNA for the CDR3 is TGTGCCAGCAGTTTAAGTCGGGGGGGCCGAGAGACCCAGTACTTC.

The chain uses TRBV7-3 and TRBJ2-2; 8 bases line up with TRBD1. V shed 5 bases, J shed 4 bases, and the junction held 9 bases outside the gene matches. The CDR3 spans 16 residues. Germline V CDR1 and CDR2: SGHTA, FQGTGA. In DNA, the CDR3 is TGTGCCAGCAGCCCCCGCGGACAGGGTCCCACCGGGGAGCTGTTTTTT. Its translation is CASSPRGQGPTGELFF. The full variable domain, in which reference TRBV7-3 and TRBJ2-2 provide the parts outside the CDR3, is GAGVSQTPSNKVTEKGKYVELRCDPISGHTALYWYRQSLGQGPEFLIYFQGTGAADDSGLPNDRFFAVRPEGSVSTLKIQRTERGDSAVYLCASSPRGQGPTGELFFGEGSRLTVL.

The gene calls are TRBV12-1 and TRBJ2-1; the table's D call, TRBD2, was not checked against the DNA. TRBV12-1 corresponds to a pseudogene. This CDR3 spans 12 amino acids. CDR3 loop: CASSFASVREFF. The CDR3 bases are TGTGCCAGCAGCTTTGCTAGCGTTAGGGAGTTCTTC.

This clone was detected only once. The chain employs TRBV7-8 and TRBJ2-1; 8 bases agree with TRBD2. CDR3 length: 14 amino acids. Germline lookup yields CDR1 SGHVS and CDR2 FQNEAQ. V lost 1 base to trimming and J lost 6 bases; unmatched junction nucleotides: 2. In nucleotides, the CDR3 is TGTGCCAGCAGCTTAGAGGCGGGAGGCAATGAGCAGTTCTTC. As protein: CASSLEAGGNEQFF.

The V call is TRBV7-9, the J call TRBJ2-7, with 7 bases aligning to TRBD1. The V and J ends lost 5 bases and 4 bases, in that order; junction bases with no gene match: 8. Germline CDR1 and CDR2: SEHNR and FQNEAQ (reference sequence). CDR3 length: 14 residues. This chain's CDR3 is CASSQGQWVYEQYF. The CDR3 DNA follows: TGTGCCAGCAGCCAGGGACAGTGGGTATACGAGCAGTACTTC.

V usage is TRBV4-1 and J usage is TRBJ1-2; a weak D match, TRBD1 (6 bases). Trimming stripped 0 bases from V and 8 bases from J, with 10 bases between. CDR3 length: 13 amino acids. From germline, CDR1 is MGHRA and CDR2 YSYEKL. CDR3 in amino acids: CASSQEGRGGYTF. Written as DNA, the CDR3 is TGCGCCAGCAGCCAAGAGGGCAGGGGCGGCTACACCTTC.